Listed below are T cell receptor beta chains from one sample, sequenced in a study of PD-1 blockade in mismatch repair-deficient tumors. Using immunoSEQ multiplex PCR, the repertoire was profiled, and TCRdb retains in-frame clones only, with some absent. In the table there are tens of thousands of clones, 88% of which are singletons. The material sequenced was peripheral blood, taken 52 weeks after starting pembrolizumab. All receptors derive from an adult with mismatch repair-deficient cancer. The CDR3 runs from the conserved cysteine through the conserved F or W. D genes are given only for firm matches. The listing skips clone size in some rows; elsewhere it reads once, few, many or a size class.

d_call j_call v_call clone_size cdr3_aa cdr3_nt
. TRBJ2-7 TRBV6-1 . CASSEAYRTAYEQYF TGTGCCAGCAGTGAAGCGTATAGGACGGCCTACGAGCAGTACTTC
TRBD2 TRBJ2-1 TRBV7-9 . CASSFTGGHNEQFF TGTGCCAGCAGCTTCACGGGAGGGCACAATGAGCAGTTCTTC
TRBD2 TRBJ2-1 TRBV28 . CASSLTSGIGKFF TGTGCCAGCAGTTTAACTAGCGGGATTGGCAAGTTCTTC
TRBD2 TRBJ2-7 TRBV6-5 once CASSPRREADEQYF TGTGCCAGCAGTCCCAGGCGGGAGGCAGACGAGCAGTACTTC
. TRBJ2-5 TRBV4-1 . CASSQVLGETQYF TGCGCCAGCAGCCAAGTCTTGGGCGAGACCCAGTACTTC
TRBD2 TRBJ2-1 TRBV11-2 . CASSLGLAGAQFF TGTGCCAGCAGCTTAGGGCTAGCGGGAGCCCAGTTCTTC
. TRBJ2-7 TRBV13 . CASSTGPPLGEQYF TGTGCCAGCAGCACCGGACCACCACTGGGGGAGCAGTACTTC
. TRBJ2-2 TRBV27 . CASSLPAGTGELFF TGTGCCAGCAGTTTACCAGCGGGCACCGGGGAGCTGTTTTTT
TRBD1 TRBJ2-7 TRBV19 . CASMKLGQSSEQYF TGTGCCAGTATGAAATTGGGACAGTCCAGCGAGCAGTACTTC
TRBD2 TRBJ2-2 TRBV5-6 . CASSLAGLARTGELFF TGTGCCAGCAGCTTAGCCGGACTAGCGAGGACCGGGGAGCTGTTTTTT
. TRBJ2-3 TRBV11-2 . CASSYGPSTDTQYF TGTGCCAGCAGCTACGGACCCAGCACAGATACGCAGTATTTT
. TRBJ2-7 TRBV9 . CASSVGAGWYEQYF TGTGCCAGCAGCGTAGGAGCGGGTTGGTACGAGCAGTACTTC
. TRBJ2-1 TRBV4-1 many CASSQAASGSYNEQFF TGCGCCAGCAGCCAAGCGGCGTCGGGTTCGTACAATGAGCAGTTCTTC
TRBD1 TRBJ1-4 TRBV5-5 . CASSVNPGQGYWEKLFF TGTGCCAGCAGCGTCAACCCGGGACAGGGTTATTGGGAAAAACTGTTTTTT
. TRBJ1-1 TRBV30 once CAWSLLGANTEAFF TGTGCCTGGAGTCTCTTGGGGGCGAACACTGAAGCTTTCTTT
TRBD2 TRBJ2-1 TRBV29-1 . CSVAGYNEQFF TGCAGCGTAGCGGGATACAATGAGCAGTTCTTC
TRBD2 TRBJ2-1 TRBV5-1 . CASSLGSGSGFEQFF TGCGCCAGCAGCTTGGGTAGCGGGAGTGGATTTGAGCAGTTCTTC
TRBD2 TRBJ2-1 TRBV29-1 . CSGEGLGKTNEQFF TGCAGCGGGGAGGGACTAGGAAAAACGAATGAGCAGTTCTTC
. TRBJ1-1 TRBV28 once CASSPAGTSAFF TGTGCCAGCAGCCCAGCGGGCACTTCAGCTTTCTTT
TRBD2 TRBJ2-1 TRBV7-2 . CASSSGGGSYNEQFF TGTGCCAGCAGCTCGGGGGGAGGGTCCTACAATGAGCAGTTCTTC
TRBD1 TRBJ2-7 TRBV5-4 . CASSLLGQGGYEQYF TGTGCCAGCAGCTTGTTGGGACAGGGGGGGTACGAGCAGTACTTC
TRBD1 TRBJ2-5 TRBV11-3 . CASRGRMQETQYF TGTGCCAGTAGGGGGCGGATGCAAGAGACCCAGTACTTC
TRBD2 TRBJ2-7 TRBV7-8 . CASSPSTSLDEQYF TGTGCCAGCAGCCCCTCGACTAGCCTCGACGAGCAGTACTTC
. TRBJ1-1 TRBV5-1 . CASSLGTGLPEAFF TGCGCCAGCAGCTTGGGTACAGGCCTCCCTGAAGCTTTCTTT
TRBD1 TRBJ2-7 TRBV7-9 . CASSPRDRDPYEQYF TGTGCCAGCAGCCCCAGGGACAGGGACCCCTACGAGCAGTACTTC
. TRBJ1-2 TRBV7-9 . CASSFDGPNYGYTF TGTGCCAGCAGCTTCGACGGTCCTAACTATGGCTACACCTTC
. TRBJ2-5 TRBV5-4 . CASSEDSQETQYF TGTGCCAGCAGCGAGGACAGTCAAGAGACCCAGTACTTC
TRBD2 TRBJ2-5 TRBV6-1 . CAMDSGTTTRETQYF TGTGCCATGGACTCCGGGACTACCACCCGAGAGACCCAGTACTTC
. TRBJ2-2 TRBV5-4 . CASSMGSGELFF TGTGCCAGCAGCATGGGATCCGGGGAGCTGTTTTTT
TRBD1 TRBJ2-7 TRBV15 . CATSRETGGYEQYF TGTGCCACCAGCAGAGAGACAGGGGGGTACGAGCAGTACTTC
TRBD2 TRBJ2-1 TRBV11-2 . CASSLFLSSGVYNEQFF TGTGCCAGCAGCTTATTCCTTTCTAGCGGAGTATACAATGAGCAGTTCTTC
TRBD1 TRBJ1-2 TRBV6-6 . CAGHTPGTGNGYTF TGTGCCGGCCACACCCCCGGGACAGGGAATGGCTACACCTTC
. TRBJ2-7 TRBV15 . CATSTGAGAYEQYF TGTGCCACCAGCACCGGGGCAGGGGCCTACGAGCAGTACTTC
. TRBJ2-2 TRBV4-1 once CASSQGGQVRKWGAGELFF TGCGCCAGCAGCCAAGGAGGACAGGTCCGAAAGTGGGGGGCCGGGGAGCTGTTTTTT
. TRBJ2-6 TRBV7-9 . CASWDAGANVLTF TGTGCCAGCTGGGACGCTGGGGCCAACGTCCTGACTTTC
. TRBJ2-4 TRBV30 . CAWSPGPRENIQYF TGTGCCTGGAGCCCCGGGCCCCGGGAAAACATTCAGTACTTC
TRBD2 TRBJ2-1 TRBV6-1 . CATNILAGGGNEQFF TGTGCCACCAACATTCTAGCGGGAGGAGGTAATGAGCAGTTCTTC
. TRBJ2-7 TRBV14 few CASSPRASYEQYF TGTGCGTCCTCTCCGCGGGCCTCCTACGAGCAGTACTTC
TRBD2 TRBJ2-5 TRBV7-6 . CASSLGGGQETQYF TGTGCCAGCAGCTTAGGGGGGGGGCAAGAGACCCAGTACTTC
TRBD1 TRBJ1-5 TRBV27 few CASSLPGTGQLSQHF TGTGCCAGCAGTTTACCCGGGACAGGGCAACTCTCCCAGCATTTT
. TRBJ2-1 TRBV2 . CASRNRDSYNEQFF TGTGCCAGCAGGAACAGGGACTCCTACAATGAGCAGTTCTTC
TRBD2 TRBJ2-2 TRBV11-2 . CASSLGLPASGRNTGELFF TGTGCCAGCAGCTTAGGACTCCCTGCTAGCGGGAGAAACACCGGGGAACTGTTTTTT
. TRBJ2-3 TRBV5-8 . CASSIAGSGDTQYF TGTGCCAGCAGCATTGCGGGGTCGGGGGATACGCAGTATTTT
TRBD2 TRBJ2-7 TRBV7-9 . CASSFTWGAGAYEQYF TGTGCCAGCAGCTTCACGTGGGGCGCGGGGGCCTACGAGCAGTACTTC
. TRBJ1-4 TRBV6-1 . CASTGSTNEKLFF TGTGCCAGTACAGGGTCCACTAATGAAAAACTGTTTTTT
. TRBJ1-1 TRBV7-8 . CASSPMSTEAFF TGTGCCAGCAGCCCTATGTCGACTGAAGCTTTCTTT
. TRBJ2-3 TRBV30 . CASGWGRTDTQYF TGTGCCTCGGGGTGGGGAAGGACAGATACGCAGTATTTT
TRBD1 TRBJ2-3 TRBV9 few CASSVAGRGTGMSTDTQYF TGTGCCAGCAGCGTAGCGGGTAGGGGGACAGGGATGAGCACAGATACGCAGTATTTT
. TRBJ2-2 TRBV6-5 . CASSYVGGELFF TGTGCCAGCAGTTACGTGGGTGGGGAGCTGTTTTTT
. TRBJ1-1 TRBV2 . CANNLDTMNTEAFF TGTGCCAACAATTTGGACACCATGAACACTGAAGCTTTCTTT
. TRBJ1-3 TRBV4-1 . CASSQDRRGVSGNTIYF TGCGCCAGCAGCCAAGATAGGAGGGGGGTCTCTGGAAACACCATATATTTT
. TRBJ1-2 TRBV4-1 few CASGEPGTPYGYTF TGCGCCAGCGGGGAACCGGGAACCCCCTATGGCTACACCTTC
. TRBJ2-7 TRBV5-1 . CASSFPNSYEQYF TGCGCCAGCAGTTTTCCTAATTCCTACGAGCAGTACTTC
. TRBJ2-3 TRBV7-9 . CASSPYRTPSRADTQYF TGTGCCAGCAGCCCCTATCGGACCCCGAGTCGGGCAGATACGCAGTATTTT
. TRBJ2-7 TRBV27 . CASSLRTAASYEQYF TGTGCCAGCAGTTTAAGGACAGCTGCTAGCTACGAGCAGTACTTC
. TRBJ2-7 TRBV9 . CASSVVSMGPIYEQYF TGTGCCAGCAGCGTAGTAAGTATGGGACCGATCTACGAGCAGTACTTC
. TRBJ2-5 TRBV6-5 once CASSSWVAGETQYF TGTGCCAGCAGTTCTTGGGTGGCGGGAGAGACCCAGTACTTC
. TRBJ2-1 TRBV5-1 . CASSLGWSLRYNEQFF TGCGCCAGCAGCTTGGGTTGGAGCCTCCGCTACAATGAGCAGTTCTTC
TRBD1 TRBJ2-5 TRBV6-6 once CASSYSTGNRETQYF TGTGCCAGCAGTTACTCGACAGGGAACAGAGAGACCCAGTACTTC
TRBD1 TRBJ1-4 TRBV9 . CASSVEGQGGEKLFF TGTGCCAGCAGCGTAGAGGGACAGGGGGGTGAAAAACTGTTTTTT